Listed here are 2 T cell receptor beta chains from one sample, sequenced in a study of T and B cells in COVID-19 patients. From blood, roughly 220-550 ng of genomic DNA served as TRB template. TRB rearrangements were amplified by multiplex PCR with BIOMED2 TRB-A/B primers. A single record per CDR3 protein comes from TCRdb applying MiXCR to the multiplex PCR reads. The sample shows 18,000 or so distinct CDR3 sequences, 35% to 40% of them seen only once. The source material was blood. These receptors were collected from a human donor with active COVID-19.

The V gene is TRBV12-3 or TRBV12-4, the J gene TRBJ1-2; tentative D call: TRBD1 (6 bases). V dropped 6 bases and J dropped 6 bases, with 14 bases sitting between them. CDR3 size: 13 residues. The CDR3 coding sequence is TGTGCCAGCAGGATCGGGGGGCTCGATGGCTACACCTTC. Protein: CASRIGGLDGYTF.

This clonotype ranks as medium-sized (0.01 to 0.1%). The gene calls are TRBV19 and TRBJ2-2, with TRBD2 matching over 13 bases. The germline V gene has CDR1 LNHDA and CDR2 SQIVND (reference sequence). J was trimmed by 5 bases and V by 5 bases; bases with no gene match: 8. The CDR3 totals 17 residues. The CDR3 sequence: CASSPTSGGASTGELFF. DNA of the CDR3: TGTGCCAGTAGTCCTACTAGCGGGGGGGCTTCTACCGGGGAGCTGTTTTTT. The variable domain in full, completed from reference TRBV19 and TRBJ2-2, reads DGGITQSPKYLFRKEGQNVTLSCEQNLNHDAMYWYRQDPGQGLRLIYYSQIVNDFQKGDIAEGYSVSREKKESFPLTVTSAQKNPTAFYLCASSPTSGGASTGELFFGEGSRLTVL.